These 32 T cell receptor beta chains share one sample of origin, sequenced in a study of metastatic and nonmetastatic thyroid tumors. From the PCR reads, TCRdb re-called clones with MiXCR. The sample yields 60,000 to 85,000 clones, more than 15% seen once. None of the patients had undergone any treatment ahead of thyroid surgery. The sample was blood. These receptors were obtained from a female donor with papillary thyroid cancer or a benign thyroid nodule (not recorded which). Some clones in this sample may be carry-over from other donors' samples.

The gene calls are TRBV6-1 and TRBJ1-5; weak D call: TRBD1 (5 bases). Germline CDR1 reads MNHNS; CDR2 reads SASEGT. This CDR3 is 14 amino acids long. The V end lost 6 bases, the J end lost 0 bases, and 9 bases lay between the germline ends. As DNA, the CDR3 is TGTGCCAGCAGAGGGGTTTATAGCAATCAGCCCCAGCATTTT. Protein sequence: CASRGVYSNQPQHF.

Ten or more counts support this clone. The CDR3, as DNA: TGTGCCAGCAGCGAGGGAGACTACAATGAGCAGTTCTTC. The encoded protein is CASSEGDYNEQFF. This chain links TRBV9 with TRBJ2-1, with D tentatively TRBD2 (5 bases). This CDR3 contains 13 residues. The germline V and J ends were trimmed by 3 bases and 3 bases, with 7 bases remaining between them. The germline V gene encodes CDR1 SGDLS and CDR2 YYNGEE.

This clone has ten or more counts. This chain joins TRBV19 and TRBJ1-2, with unresolved D. Germline values: CDR1 LNHDA, CDR2 SQIVND (reference sequence). This CDR3 is 13 amino acids long. The V end lost 3 bases, the J end lost 2 bases, and 7 bases lay between the germline ends. The DNA for the CDR3 is TGTGCCAGTAGTATTTCCACCAACTATGGCTACACCTTC. Encoded protein: CASSISTNYGYTF.

In its sample, this clone was seen many times. The chain uses TRBV3-1 and TRBJ1-2; perhaps TRBD1 as D (5 bases). The CDR3 is made up of 14 amino acids. Germline V gives CDR1 LGHDT, CDR2 YNNKEL (reference sequence). V was shortened by 2 bases and J by 4 bases, with 11 bases between the two germline ends. As DNA, the CDR3 is TGTGCCAGCAGCCAAAGGGGAGGGACCTATGGCTACACCTTC. Amino acid sequence: CASSQRGGTYGYTF.

With regard to this clone: A much larger clone sits a single nucleotide away, making a read error possible. This chain connects TRBV5-6 to TRBJ2-3, with D unresolved. This CDR3 spans 13 amino acids. The V end was cut by 4 bases, the J end by 3 bases, with 9 bases between. Germline loops: CDR1 SGHDT, CDR2 YYEEEE. CDR3: CASSVIGTDTQYF. The DNA for the CDR3 is TGTGCCAGCAGCGTAATTGGGACAGATACGCAGTATTTT.

The chain uses TRBV2 and TRBJ2-7, with D unresolved. CDR3 length: 14 residues. V shed 7 bases and J shed 4 bases, with 17 bases lying between them. From germline, CDR1 is SNHLY and CDR2 FYNNEI. The CDR3 bases are TGTGCCAGCAAGCTGGGAACGGGCGCGTACGAGCAGTACTTC. The encoded protein is CASKLGTGAYEQYF. The whole variable domain, filled in from reference TRBV2 and TRBJ2-7, reads EPEVTQTPSHQVTQMGQEVILRCVPISNHLYFYWYRQILGQKVEFLVSFYNNEISEKSEIFDDQFSVERPDGSNFTLKIRSTKLEDSAMYFCASKLGTGAYEQYFGPGTRLTVT.

The sample holds a few counts of this clone. This chain joins TRBV10-3 and TRBJ2-7, with 7 bases matching TRBD2. The V gene end was trimmed by 6 bases and the J gene end by 6 bases; junction bases not matched to a gene: 2. CDR1 is ENHRY and CDR2 is SYGVKD in the germline V gene. The CDR3 is made up of 11 amino acids. The CDR3: CAIRGGCEQYF. The CDR3 DNA reads TGTGCCATCAGGGGGGGGTGCGAGCAGTACTTC.

This clone occurred many times. The CDR3 protein is CASSYGEDTQYF. As DNA, the CDR3 is TGTGCCAGCAGTTACGGGGAAGATACGCAGTATTTT. The V call is TRBV6-5, the J call TRBJ2-3; D not certain. The CDR3 spans 12 residues. Per the germline V gene, CDR1 is MNHEY and CDR2 is SVGAGI. V was shortened by 2 bases and J by 5 bases, with 5 bases between the two germline ends.

This clone was counted at least ten times. The chain is built from TRBV5-5 and TRBJ2-3; weak D call: TRBD2 (7 bases). V was trimmed by 3 bases and J by 0 bases, leaving 14 bases between them. The CDR3 is 16 amino acids. Germline V gives CDR1 SGHKS, CDR2 YYEKEE (reference sequence). The DNA of the CDR3 is TGTGCCAGCAGCTCGTCGAGGGGGGGGAGCACAGATACGCAGTATTTT. This sequence encodes CASSSSRGGSTDTQYF.

This clone was observed many times. The rearrangement uses TRBV6-5 and TRBJ1-3; weak D call: TRBD1 (5 bases). With 0 bases removed from V and 7 bases from J, the gap between germline ends came to 10 bases. Germline CDR1 reads MNHEY; CDR2 reads SVGAGI. CDR3 length: 14 amino acids. The CDR3 DNA reads as TGTGCCAGCAGTTACTCTCAGGGCTCCAACACCATATATTTT. Translated: CASSYSQGSNTIYF.

This clone has ten or more counts. Other DNA sequences of this sample code for an identical CDR3. The chain recombines TRBV20-1 with TRBJ2-1, with 10 bases fitting TRBD1. With V trimmed by 0 bases and J by 14 bases, 7 bases remained unmatched. Germline values: CDR1 DFQATT, CDR2 SNEGSKA (reference sequence). The CDR3 is made up of 13 amino acids. CDR3: CSARDPPGQGEFF. CDR3 coding DNA: TGCAGTGCTAGAGATCCCCCCGGACAGGGGGAGTTCTTC.

This clone has a handful of counts. One base away lies a much larger clone, so this may be a sequencing read error. V and J are TRBV19 and TRBJ1-4; D possibly corresponds to TRBD1 (6 bases). CDR1 and CDR2 from the germline V gene are LNHDA and SQIVND (reference sequence). The CDR3 covers 15 residues. CDR3 nucleotides: TGTGCCACTAGTCCCCTGACAGGAATCGTTGCAAAACTGTTTTTT. Amino acid sequence: CATSPLTGIVAKLFF.

The chain joins TRBV12-3 or TRBV12-4 to TRBJ1-3, with 9 nucleotides matching TRBD1. The J segment lost 0 bases and the V segment lost 6 bases, leaving 3 bases of the junction unmatched. The CDR3 sequence is 15 residues long. CDR3 residues: CASSPGQGSGNTIYF. The DNA of the CDR3 is TGTGCCAGCAGCCCGGGACAGGGCTCTGGAAACACCATATATTTT.

The V call is TRBV4-1, the J call TRBJ1-2; 10 bases fit TRBD1. Trimming at V came to 3 bases and at J to 8 bases, leaving 12 bases not matched to a gene. This CDR3 has 16 amino acids. Germline V gives CDR1 MGHRA, CDR2 YSYEKL. The CDR3 DNA reads as TGCGCCAGCAGCCATTTGGAGACAGGGGGCGTGGAGGGCTACACCTTC. This translates into CASSHLETGGVEGYTF.

The sample holds many counts of this clone. The chain has TRBV19 and TRBJ2-1; D ambiguous. This CDR3 has 16 residues. V lost 1 base to trimming and J lost 0 bases, with 10 bases between them. Germline values: CDR1 LNHDA, CDR2 SQIVND (reference sequence). The CDR3 bases are TGTGCCAGTAGTATAGCGTCCCGCCGCTCCTACAATGAGCAGTTCTTC. Its translation: CASSIASRRSYNEQFF.

This clone was seen only a few times. This sequence joins TRBV12-3 or TRBV12-4 and TRBJ1-2; D is possibly TRBD1 (5 bases). This CDR3 region has 12 residues. Trimming left V 3 bases short and J 6 bases short, with 8 bases between. The CDR3 loop reads CASSFGGDGYTF. The CDR3 coding sequence is TGTGCCAGCAGTTTCGGGGGTGATGGCTACACCTTC.

Points on this clone: One base away lies a much larger clone, so this may be a sequencing read error. The chain couples TRBV7-7 to TRBJ2-1; D perhaps matches TRBD1 (7 bases). This CDR3 region has 15 residues. Looked up from germline, CDR1 is SSHAT and CDR2 is FNYEAQ (reference sequence). CDR3 in DNA: TGTGCTAGCAGCTTAGGAGGGGGCTCCTACAATGATCAGTTCTTC. Translating it yields CASSLGGGSYNDQFF.

This clone was seen repeatedly, ten times or more. This rearrangement joins TRBV11-3 to TRBJ2-1; TRBD2 aligns across 7 bases. CDR1 and CDR2 (germline): SGHNT, YENEEA. The CDR3 extends over 14 amino acids. J lost 10 bases, V lost 2 bases, and 8 bases had no gene match. The CDR3, as DNA: TGTGCCAGCAGCTTAATCCGGGGGGACTCCGAGCAGTTCTTC. This encodes CASSLIRGDSEQFF.

The genes are TRBV24-1 and TRBJ1-2; a weak D match, TRBD1 (6 bases). The CDR3 totals 16 residues. Germline values: CDR1 KGHDR, CDR2 SFDVKD. The V end lost 4 bases, the J end lost 6 bases, and 20 bases lay between the germline ends. CDR3 nucleotide sequence: TGTGCCACCAGTGAGGCGTCACCGGGGGCGGAAGATGGCTACACCTTC. It yields the protein CATSEASPGAEDGYTF.

This clone was counted at least ten times. The chain links TRBV4-1 to TRBJ2-1; perhaps TRBD1 as D (6 bases). The CDR3 contains 13 residues. Trimming removed 2 bases from V and 12 bases from J, with 14 bases in between. Germline V lookup: CDR1 MGHRA, CDR2 YSYEKL. The CDR3 spells CASSQQQGIGQFF. The CDR3 nucleotides are TGCGCCAGCAGCCAACAACAGGGTATTGGGCAGTTCTTC.

This clone was observed at least ten times. The V and J genes are TRBV27 and TRBJ2-7; 9 bases line up with TRBD2. The germline V gene encodes CDR1 MNHEY and CDR2 SMNVEV (reference sequence). This CDR3 has 13 residues. V dropped 5 bases and J dropped 6; count of bases not matched to a gene: 5. CDR3 sequence: CASSNSGRGEQYF. CDR3 sequence (DNA): TGTGCCAGCAGTAATAGCGGGAGAGGCGAGCAGTACTTC.

Only a few counts were recorded for this clone. V usage is TRBV30 and J usage is TRBJ2-7; TRBD2 might be the D (5 bases). The CDR3 has 12 amino acids. The V and J ends lost 0 bases and 7 bases respectively, with 10 bases between them. CDR1 GTSNPN and CDR2 SVGIG come from the germline V gene (reference sequence). CDR3 DNA sequence: TGTGCCTGGAGTGTACGAGGGAGTGAGCAGTACTTC. Encoded protein: CAWSVRGSEQYF.

This sequence joins TRBV4-3 and TRBJ2-7; D call uncertain. The germline V gene encodes CDR1 LGHNA and CDR2 YSLEER. The CDR3 sequence is 16 residues long. V lost 0 bases and J lost 2, with 14 bases in between. The DNA for the CDR3 is TGCGCCAGCAGCCAAGAGTACGGTAGGCGTACCTACGAGCAGTACTTC. Its protein product is CASSQEYGRRTYEQYF.

The chain couples TRBV30 to TRBJ1-2, with 8 bases matching TRBD1. After removal of 8 bases from V and 4 bases from J, the junction contained 9 bases not matched to a gene. This CDR3 contains 13 residues. Germline assignment: CDR1 GTSNPN and CDR2 SVGIG (reference sequence). The CDR3 DNA reads TGTGCCCAACGGACAGGGCGATTCTATGGCTACACCTTC. It encodes CAQRTGRFYGYTF.

A remark on this clone: With a much larger clone just one base away, this may be a read error. Distinct nucleotide sequences in the sample also encode this CDR3. V is TRBV5-5 and J is TRBJ2-7, with D unresolved. The CDR3 is 14 residues long. CDR1 SGHKS and CDR2 YYEKEE come from the germline V gene (reference sequence). The CDR3 loop is CASSFGPIGYEQYF. As DNA, the CDR3 is TGTGCCAGCAGCTTCGGGCCTATCGGGTACGAGCAATACTTC. Full variable domain (missing parts from reference TRBV5-5 and TRBJ2-7): DAGVTQSPTHLIKTRGQQVTLRCSPISGHKSVSWYQQVLGQGPQFIFQYYEKEERGRGNFPDRFSARQFPNYSSELNVNALLLGDSALYLCASSFGPIGYEQYFGPGTRLTVT.

This clone was seen many times. Additional DNA sequences in this sample encode the identical CDR3. The chain combines TRBV20-1 with TRBJ2-5; 9 bases map to TRBD2. The V gene end was trimmed by 1 base and the J gene end by 0 bases; junction bases not matched to a gene: 6. The V gene's germline CDR1 is DFQATT and CDR2 SNEGSKA (reference sequence). This CDR3 region has 16 residues. DNA for the CDR3: TGCAGTGCTAGAGTTGTGCGGGAGGGTTACCAAGAGACCCAGTACTTC. It is translated as CSARVVREGYQETQYF.

In this sample, this clone turned up many times. The chain combines TRBV12-5 with TRBJ2-1; 7 positions match TRBD2. Unmatched junction bases numbered 4, after V lost 2 bases and J lost 9 bases. The CDR3 covers 13 residues. CDR1 and CDR2 (germline): LGHNT, FRNRAP. The CDR3 protein is CASGLSGKREQFF. The CDR3 nucleotides are TGTGCTAGTGGTTTGAGCGGGAAGCGTGAGCAGTTCTTC.

This clone was seen more than once but under ten times. The rearrangement uses TRBV30 and TRBJ1-4; tentative D call: TRBD1 (5 bases). The CDR3 length is 15 residues. V shed 2 bases and J shed 6 bases, with 16 bases lying between them. Germline values: CDR1 GTSNPN, CDR2 SVGIG (reference sequence). The CDR3 nucleotides are TGTGCCTGGAGTTACCCCGGGACTGAGGATGAAAAACTGTTTTTT. Its protein is CAWSYPGTEDEKLFF.

Regarding this clone: One base away lies a much larger clone, so this may be a sequencing read error. The genes are TRBV5-5 and TRBJ2-5; D is unresolved. The CDR3 has 15 residues. Per germline, CDR1 SGHKS and CDR2 YYEKEE (reference sequence). V was pared by 0 bases and J by 5 bases, with 14 bases between. CDR3 bases: TGTGCCAGCAGCTTGGCGCCCACATGGTTGGAGACCCAGTACTTC. This gives the protein CASSLAPTWLETQYF. Filled out from reference TRBV5-5 and TRBJ2-5, the complete variable domain reads DAGVTQSPTHLIKTRGQQVTLRCSPISGHKSVSWYQQVLGQGPQFIFQYYEKEERGRGNFPDRFSARQFPNYSSELNVNALLLGDSALYLCASSLAPTWLETQYFGPGTRLLVL.

Ten or more counts support this clone. V and J are TRBV13 and TRBJ2-3; 7 bases are shared with TRBD1. Germline CDR1 is PRHDT and CDR2 is FYEKMQ (reference sequence). The length of the CDR3 is 14 residues. Losses at the gene ends were 5 bases for V and 6 bases for J; bases not matched to a gene: 8. Here the CDR3 DNA reads TGTGCCAGCAGCCTGAAACAGGGGCCCGATACGCAGTATTTT. Residues: CASSLKQGPDTQYF.

In its sample, this clone was seen many times. The CDR3 DNA reads TGTGCCAGCAGCTTAGCGCCGGCAGGGGGAGGACTGTACTACGAGCAGTACTTC. Residues: CASSLAPAGGGLYYEQYF. The chain has TRBV7-8 and TRBJ2-7, with a tentative D call TRBD1 (7 bases). Trimming took 0 bases from V and 3 from J, leaving 21 bases between them. The CDR3 has 18 residues. From germline, CDR1 is SGHVS and CDR2 FQNEAQ. Full variable domain (remainder filled in from reference TRBV7-8 and TRBJ2-7): GAGVSQSPRYKVAKRGQDVALRCDPISGHVSLFWYQQALGQGPEFLTYFQNEAQLDKSGLPSDRFFAERPEGSVSTLKIQRTQQEDSAVYLCASSLAPAGGGLYYEQYFGPGTRLTVT.

The chain joins TRBV6-1 to TRBJ2-7; 7 bases match TRBD1. The CDR3 extends over 13 amino acids. CDR1 is MNHNS, CDR2 SASEGT, per germline. After removal of 6 bases from V and 6 bases from J, the junction contained 8 bases not matched to a gene. The CDR3 sequence: CASSPRGTLEQYF. The CDR3 nucleotides read TGTGCCAGCAGCCCCAGGGGGACACTCGAGCAGTACTTC.